This record concerns one TCR beta chain sequence. Its specificity is unknown. The CDR3 covers 14 residues. In germline, CDR1 is GTSNPN, CDR2 SVGIG (reference sequence). Trimming pared 4 bases from V and 3 bases from J, leaving 15 bases between. This record comes from a study of CD8 T cells in ankylosing spondylitis. Study observations and caveats: CD8+ cells made up the disease-linked clones, which were relatively rare in peripheral blood. Prior work had noted some motif variants in reactive arthritis blood and synovial fluid. Seemingly characteristic of ankylosing spondylitis blood was a TCR beta motif consisting of about 8 highly homologous variants. There was reportedly significant enrichment of clones that were disease-linked in matched ankylosing spondylitis synovial fluid.

A single record per CDR3 protein comes from TCRdb applying MiXCR to the 5' RACE reads. Of under 250,000 distinct CDR3 sequences detected, 7% to 8% appear once; the ten largest clones hold 12% to 15%. The J gene is TRBJ1-1, the V gene TRBV30, with a possible D match to TRBD1 (5 bases). This receptor was taken from a male donor with ankylosing spondylitis. The material sequenced was blood, either unsorted or a sorted T cell fraction (not recorded which). CDR3 loop: CAWNGAPVDTEAFF. Here the CDR3 DNA reads TGTGCCTGGAACGGGGCCCCCGTGGACACTGAAGCTTTCTTT.